This T cell receptor (beta chain) was found in a study of type 1 regulatory T cells. Study-level findings and limits: Compared with non-Tr1 cells, Tr1 cells showed a narrower TCR repertoire.

TCRdb itself ran the reads through MiXCR, one entry per CDR3 protein. The sample comprises roughly 60,000 distinct CDR3 sequences, approximately 67% of which are singletons, and 1.8% rests with the top ten. On this clonotype: Its target is unknown.

This CDR3 is built from 14 residues. The germline gives CDR1 KGHSH, CDR2 LQKENI. Trimming left V 3 bases short and J 2 bases short, with 7 bases between. The TCR was taken from a human donor in good health. The chain employs TRBV18 and TRBJ1-4, with a possible D match to TRBD1 (5 bases). What was sequenced was cultured non-Tr1 T cells, either the whole culture or a sorted T cell fraction (not recorded which). The CDR3 region has the DNA TGTGCCAGCTCACCGGAGGGGACTAATGAAAAACTGTTTTTT. It yields the protein CASSPEGTNEKLFF.